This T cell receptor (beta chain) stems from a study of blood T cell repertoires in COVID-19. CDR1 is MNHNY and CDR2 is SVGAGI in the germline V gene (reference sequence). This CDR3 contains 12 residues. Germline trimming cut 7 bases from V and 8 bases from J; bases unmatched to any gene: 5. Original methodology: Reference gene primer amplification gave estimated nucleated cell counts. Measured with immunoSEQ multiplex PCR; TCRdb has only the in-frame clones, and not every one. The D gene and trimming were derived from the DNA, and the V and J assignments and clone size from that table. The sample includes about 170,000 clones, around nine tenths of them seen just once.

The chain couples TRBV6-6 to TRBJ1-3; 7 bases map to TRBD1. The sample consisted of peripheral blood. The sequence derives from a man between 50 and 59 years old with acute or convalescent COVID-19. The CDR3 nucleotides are TGTGCCAGCATCAATGGACAGGACACCATATATTTT. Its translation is CASINGQDTIYF.